Only a few counts were recorded for the clone carrying this TCR beta chain. The antigen remains unidentified. This sample is part of a study of blood T cells in healthy people across ages. Study-wide findings and caveats: The study found TCR beta diversity correlated strongly with naive T cell percentage.

The donors, all healthy, were Caucasians living in Russia, aged roughly 6 to 90. The CDR3 is 14 amino acids. Germline V gene lookup returns CDR1 SGHRS and CDR2 YFSETQ. V gave up 5 bases and J gave up 5 bases; unmatched junction bases: 6. A J-beta primer mix and a sample-barcoded 5' primer were used in a second PCR of about 6 to 12 cycles. The authors tagged each cDNA molecule using a template-switch adaptor with 12 random nucleotides. TCRdb itself ran the 5' RACE reads through MiXCR, one entry per CDR3 protein. This table has some 370,000 distinct CDR3 sequences, about 55% appearing once. This TCR came from a man aged 60-69 years in good health. This chain uses TRBV5-1 with TRBJ1-2, with 10 bases identical to TRBD1. Specimen: blood. As DNA, the CDR3 is TGCGCCAGCAGGACAGGGGGCGTATCGTATGGCTACACCTTC. Translation: CASRTGGVSYGYTF.